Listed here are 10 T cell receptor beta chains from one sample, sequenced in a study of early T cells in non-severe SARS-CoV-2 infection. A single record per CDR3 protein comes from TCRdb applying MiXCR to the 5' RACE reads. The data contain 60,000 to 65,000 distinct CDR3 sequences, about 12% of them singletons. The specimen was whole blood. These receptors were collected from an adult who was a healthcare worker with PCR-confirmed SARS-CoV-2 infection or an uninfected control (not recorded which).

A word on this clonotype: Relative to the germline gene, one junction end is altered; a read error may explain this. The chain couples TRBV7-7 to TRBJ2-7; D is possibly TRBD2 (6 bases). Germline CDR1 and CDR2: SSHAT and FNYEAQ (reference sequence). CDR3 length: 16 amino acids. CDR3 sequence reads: CASSPFPQGGTYEQYF. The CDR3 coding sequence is TGTGCTAGCAGCCCGTTCCCTCAGGGCGGGACCTACGAGCAGTACTTC.

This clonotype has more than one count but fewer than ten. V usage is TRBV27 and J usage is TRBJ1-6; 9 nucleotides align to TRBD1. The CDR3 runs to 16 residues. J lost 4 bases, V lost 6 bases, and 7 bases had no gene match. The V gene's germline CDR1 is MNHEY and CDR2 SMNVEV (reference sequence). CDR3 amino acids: CASSISGTGYNSPLHF. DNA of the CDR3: TGTGCCAGCAGCATATCCGGGACAGGGTATAATTCACCCCTCCACTTT.

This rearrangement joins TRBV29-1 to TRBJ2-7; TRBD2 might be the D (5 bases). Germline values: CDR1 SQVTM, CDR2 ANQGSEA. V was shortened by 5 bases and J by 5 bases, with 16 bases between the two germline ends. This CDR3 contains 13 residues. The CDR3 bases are TGCAGCGTTTCCAAATCGCTAGCCCACGAGCAGTACTTC. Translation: CSVSKSLAHEQYF.

The CDR3 loop reads CASSQDYEQYF. The CDR3 nucleotides are TGTGCCAGCAGCCAGGATTACGAGCAGTACTTC. This rearrangement joins TRBV14 to TRBJ2-7, with unresolved D. V was pared by 3 bases and J by 4 bases, with 4 bases between. Germline V gene data show CDR1 as SGHDN and CDR2 as FVKESK. The CDR3 runs to 11 residues.

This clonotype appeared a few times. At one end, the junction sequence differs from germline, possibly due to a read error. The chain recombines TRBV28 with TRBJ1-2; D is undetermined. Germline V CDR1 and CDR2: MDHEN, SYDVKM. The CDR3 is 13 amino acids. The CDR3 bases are TGTGCCAACAGTGGCGGGGTCTTCTATGGCTACACCTTC. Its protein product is CANSGGVFYGYTF.

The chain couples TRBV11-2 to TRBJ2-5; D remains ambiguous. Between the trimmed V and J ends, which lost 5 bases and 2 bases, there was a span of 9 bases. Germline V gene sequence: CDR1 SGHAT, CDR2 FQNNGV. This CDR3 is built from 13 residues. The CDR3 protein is CASSNGIQETQYF. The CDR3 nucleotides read TGTGCCAGCAGCAACGGCATACAAGAGACCCAGTACTTC.

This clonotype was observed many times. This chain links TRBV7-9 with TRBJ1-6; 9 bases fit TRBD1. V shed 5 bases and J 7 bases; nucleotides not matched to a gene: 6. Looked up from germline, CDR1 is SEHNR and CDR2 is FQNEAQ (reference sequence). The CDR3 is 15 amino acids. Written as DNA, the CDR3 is TGTGCCAGCAGCCAGGGACAGGGCGTAAATTCACCCCTCCACTTT. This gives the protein CASSQGQGVNSPLHF.

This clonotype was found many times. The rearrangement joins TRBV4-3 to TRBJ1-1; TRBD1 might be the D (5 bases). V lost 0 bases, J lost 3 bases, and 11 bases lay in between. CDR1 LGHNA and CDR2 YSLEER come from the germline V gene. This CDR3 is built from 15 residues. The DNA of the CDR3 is TGCGCCAGCAGCCAAGATTGGGGCTCCTACACTGAAGCTTTCTTT. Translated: CASSQDWGSYTEAFF.

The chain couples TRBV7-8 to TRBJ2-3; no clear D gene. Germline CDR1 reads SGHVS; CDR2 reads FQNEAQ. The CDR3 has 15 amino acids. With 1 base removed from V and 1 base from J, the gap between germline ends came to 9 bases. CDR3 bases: TGTGCCAGCAGCTTAGAGCCGTCGGGCACAGATACGCAGTATTTT. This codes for CASSLEPSGTDTQYF.

Here the CDR3 reads CSARMHSSSGANVLTF. The CDR3 nucleotides read TGCAGTGCTAGAATGCACTCGAGCTCTGGGGCCAACGTCCTGACTTTC. This chain connects TRBV20-1 to TRBJ2-6; no reliable D call. This CDR3 comprises 16 residues. V lost 2 bases, J lost 0 bases, and 11 bases lay in between. Germline V gene sequence: CDR1 DFQATT, CDR2 SNEGSKA (reference sequence).